The 8 T cell receptor beta chains below all came from one sample that was sequenced in a study of T-cell reconstitution after alpha-beta-depleted transplantation in children (dated by TCRdb to the mid-2010s). Library preparation employed PCR. The listed sequencing device is Illumina HiSeq 2500. Molecular barcoding was employed in the preparation of TCR libraries, with unique molecular identifiers being used to normalize TCRbeta repertoire quantification. TCRdb reran the public reads through fastp at Q25 and MiXCR, keeping productive beta chains. Rows are unified per CDR3 protein, each entry keeping the most common DNA and genes. The sample table lists some 130,000 distinct CDR3 sequences, about 9.6% of them with a count of one. The ten biggest clones cover around 24% of the sample. What the treatment or condition label conveys for this sample: allogeneic hematopoietic cell transplantation with graft depleted of TCRalphabeta T cells and CD19 B cells.

The sequences come from PBMCs, mostly from graft donor cells, collected 180 days after TCRalphabeta/CD19-depleted stem cell transplant. These receptors came from a girl under three years old who had a stem cell transplant for combined immunodeficiency, so the T cells may come from the graft donor.

J is TRBJ2-1 and V is TRBV7-9; possibly TRBD1 or TRBD2 for D (6 bases each). The CDR3 length is 15 residues. Trimming shortened V by 5 bases and J by 4 bases, and 15 bases separated the two germline ends. Germline V CDR1 and CDR2: SEHNR, FQNEAQ (reference sequence). CDR3 nucleotides: TGTGCCAGCAGCCCCAGACTAGGGACATACAATGAGCAGTTCTTC. Residues: CASSPRLGTYNEQFF.

This clonotype occurred a few times. This rearrangement joins TRBV20-1 to TRBJ1-6; TRBD1 is a possible D gene (6 bases). Germline V gene sequence: CDR1 DFQATT, CDR2 SNEGSKA (reference sequence). The CDR3 extends over 14 amino acids. Between the trimmed V and J ends, which lost 5 bases and 8 bases, there was a span of 16 bases. CDR3 nucleotide sequence: TGCAGTGCTGAGTCCCCACAGGGCTATTCACCCCTCCACTTT. It encodes CSAESPQGYSPLHF.

This clonotype showed up just a few times. V usage is TRBV7-2 and J usage is TRBJ1-2; 9 bases are shared with TRBD1. J gave up 4 bases and V 0 bases, and 6 bases lay outside the gene matches. This CDR3 is built from 16 residues. CDR1 and CDR2 from the germline V gene are SGHTA and FQGNSA. The CDR3 DNA reads TGTGCCAGCAGCTTAGCGGGGACAGGGCGCAGCTATGGCTACACCTTC. This codes for CASSLAGTGRSYGYTF.

Worth noting for this clonotype: Compared with germline, one end of the junction differs, possibly owing to a read error. The chain joins TRBV3-1 to TRBJ2-7, with a possible D match to TRBD2 (6 bases). The germline V gene has CDR1 LGHDT and CDR2 YNNKEL (reference sequence). This CDR3 comprises 14 residues. CDR3 protein: CASIQAGSSYEQYF. CDR3 DNA sequence: TGTGCCAGCATCCAAGCGGGCAGCTCCTACGAGCAGTACTTC.

The gene calls are TRBV14 and TRBJ2-1; D is undetermined. With 0 bases removed from V and 2 bases from J, the gap between germline ends came to 17 bases. This CDR3 has 18 residues. CDR1 is SGHDN, CDR2 FVKESK, per germline. The CDR3 here is CASSQDLLGIGAYNEQFF. The CDR3 DNA reads as TGTGCCAGCAGCCAAGATCTCTTGGGGATCGGAGCCTACAATGAGCAGTTCTTC.

There are a few counts of this clonotype. The genes are TRBV5-1 and TRBJ2-7, with a weak D call TRBD2 (6 bases). V was clipped by 1 base and J by 0 bases, with 17 bases between them. The CDR3 is 17 amino acids. Germline loops: CDR1 SGHRS, CDR2 YFSETQ. This CDR3 reads CASSLMGSGGASYEQYF. CDR3 nucleotide sequence: TGCGCCAGCAGCTTGATGGGATCGGGCGGGGCCTCCTACGAGCAGTACTTC.

This chain joins TRBV5-1 and TRBJ1-4; maybe TRBD1 (6 bases). V was shortened by 0 bases and J by 6 bases, with 15 bases between the two germline ends. Germline loops: CDR1 SGHRS, CDR2 YFSETQ. This CDR3 has 16 amino acids. For the CDR3, the DNA is TGCGCCAGCAGCTTGGAAGGCAGGGGAGAATATGAAAAACTGTTTTTT. This encodes CASSLEGRGEYEKLFF.

This clonotype was found a few times. The genes are TRBV12-3 or TRBV12-4 and TRBJ2-7, with D perhaps matching TRBD1 or TRBD2 (5 bases each). Trimming took off 6 bases at V and 5 bases at J, with 14 bases between the two ends. The CDR3 is 13 residues long. CDR3 sequence reads: CASRLGLAHEQYF. CDR3 DNA: TGTGCCAGCAGGTTGGGGCTAGCCCACGAGCAGTACTTC.